This TCR beta chain comes out of a study of T cells in Graves' hyperthyroidism and ophthalmopathy. There are many counts of this clonotype. In patients aged 18 to 65, hyperthyroidism was newly diagnosed, with duration under 2 months. Amplified TCR beta CDR3 regions came from RNA transcripts. First-round RT-PCR with HTBI primers amplified the TCR CDR3 region. TCRdb re-called the multiplex PCR reads through MiXCR, storing one row per CDR3 protein. The table has roughly 380,000 distinct CDR3 sequences, approximately 13% seen once. CDR3 length: 14 residues. After removal of 5 bases from V and 3 bases from J, the junction contained 7 bases not matched to a gene. Germline CDR1 is MNHEY and CDR2 is SMNVEV (reference sequence).

The sequencing input was blood. J is TRBJ2-7 and V is TRBV27; TRBD1 matches 7 bases. This sequence was found in a woman aged 60-75 years with Graves' hyperthyroidism. The CDR3 sequence: CASSRRDRNYEQYF. CDR3 nucleotides: TGTGCCAGCAGTAGAAGGGACAGAAACTACGAGCAGTACTTC.